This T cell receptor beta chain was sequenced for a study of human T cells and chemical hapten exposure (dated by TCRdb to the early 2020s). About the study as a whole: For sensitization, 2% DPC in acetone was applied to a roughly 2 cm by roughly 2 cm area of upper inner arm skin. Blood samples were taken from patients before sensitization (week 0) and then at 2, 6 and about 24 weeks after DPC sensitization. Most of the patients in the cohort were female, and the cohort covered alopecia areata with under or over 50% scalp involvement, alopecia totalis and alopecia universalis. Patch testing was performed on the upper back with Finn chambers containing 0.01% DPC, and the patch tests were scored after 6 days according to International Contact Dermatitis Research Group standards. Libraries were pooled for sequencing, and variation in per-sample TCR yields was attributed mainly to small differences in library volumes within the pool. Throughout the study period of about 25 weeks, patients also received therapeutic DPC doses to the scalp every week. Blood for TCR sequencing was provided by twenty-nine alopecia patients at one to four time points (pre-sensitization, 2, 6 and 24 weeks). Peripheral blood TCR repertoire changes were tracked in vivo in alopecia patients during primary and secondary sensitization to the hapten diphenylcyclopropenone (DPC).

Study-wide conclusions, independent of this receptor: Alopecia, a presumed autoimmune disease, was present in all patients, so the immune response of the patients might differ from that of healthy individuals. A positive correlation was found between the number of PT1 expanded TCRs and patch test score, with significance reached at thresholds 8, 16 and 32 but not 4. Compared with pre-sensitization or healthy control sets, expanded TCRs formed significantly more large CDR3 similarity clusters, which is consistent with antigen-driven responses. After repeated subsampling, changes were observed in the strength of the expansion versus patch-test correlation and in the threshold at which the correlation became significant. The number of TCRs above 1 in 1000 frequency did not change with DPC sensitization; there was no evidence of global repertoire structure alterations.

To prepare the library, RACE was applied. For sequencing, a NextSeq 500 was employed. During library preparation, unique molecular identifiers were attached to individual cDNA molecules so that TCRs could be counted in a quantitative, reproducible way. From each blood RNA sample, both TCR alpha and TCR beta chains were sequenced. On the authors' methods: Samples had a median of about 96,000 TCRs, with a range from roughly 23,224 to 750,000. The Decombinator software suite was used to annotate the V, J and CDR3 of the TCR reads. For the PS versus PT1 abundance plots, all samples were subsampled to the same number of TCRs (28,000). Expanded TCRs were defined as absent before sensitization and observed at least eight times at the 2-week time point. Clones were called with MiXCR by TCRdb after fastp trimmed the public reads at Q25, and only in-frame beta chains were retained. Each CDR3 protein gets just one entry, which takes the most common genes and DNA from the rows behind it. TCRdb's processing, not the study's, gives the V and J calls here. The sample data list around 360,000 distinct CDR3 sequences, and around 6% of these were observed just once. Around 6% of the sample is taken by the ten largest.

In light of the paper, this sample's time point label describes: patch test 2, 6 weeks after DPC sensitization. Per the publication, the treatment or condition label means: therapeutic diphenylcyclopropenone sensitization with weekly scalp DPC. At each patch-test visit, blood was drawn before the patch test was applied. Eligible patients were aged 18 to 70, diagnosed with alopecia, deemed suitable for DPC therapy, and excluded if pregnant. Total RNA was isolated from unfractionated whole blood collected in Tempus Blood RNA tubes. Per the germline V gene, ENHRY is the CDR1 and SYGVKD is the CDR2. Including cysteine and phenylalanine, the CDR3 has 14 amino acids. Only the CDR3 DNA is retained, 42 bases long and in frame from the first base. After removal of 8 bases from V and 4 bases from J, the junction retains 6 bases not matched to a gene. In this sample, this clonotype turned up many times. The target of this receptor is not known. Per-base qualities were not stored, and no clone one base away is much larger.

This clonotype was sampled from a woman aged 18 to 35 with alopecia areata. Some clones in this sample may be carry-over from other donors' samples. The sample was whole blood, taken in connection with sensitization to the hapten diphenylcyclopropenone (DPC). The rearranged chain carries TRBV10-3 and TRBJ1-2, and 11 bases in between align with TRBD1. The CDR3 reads CAISWDRGAYGYTF. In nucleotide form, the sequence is TGTGCCATCTCCTGGGACAGGGGGGCCTATGGCTACACCTTC.